This passage covers 26 T cell receptor beta chains from one sample sequenced in a study of T cells in Graves' hyperthyroidism and ophthalmopathy (dated by TCRdb to between 2018 and 2020). Preparation of the library involved multiplex PCR. Instrument used: Illumina HiSeq 2000. TCR beta CDR3 regions were amplified from RNA transcripts. For the first round of RT-PCR on the TCR CDR3, the HTBI primer set was used together with the Qiagen OneStep RT-PCR kit. TCRdb trimmed public reads at Q25 via fastp, called clones via MiXCR and kept in-frame beta chains. All rows with the same CDR3 protein become a single entry with the most common DNA and genes. In all, the sample holds a few hundred thousand distinct CDR3 sequences, and less than 20% of those were seen once. The ten largest clones capture under 7.5% of the sample. The sequenced material came from blood. All receptors come from a young woman with Graves' hyperthyroidism.

This clonotype was counted at least ten times. V usage is TRBV10-3 and J usage is TRBJ1-1; unclear D gene. The CDR3 sequence is 16 residues long. With 0 bases removed from V and 3 bases from J, the gap between germline ends came to 14 bases. Per germline, CDR1 ENHRY and CDR2 SYGVKD. The CDR3 here is CAISESEGWTDTEAFF. As DNA, the CDR3 is TGTGCCATCAGTGAGTCGGAAGGGTGGACGGACACTGAAGCTTTCTTT.

This clonotype has just a few counts. CDR3 DNA: TGTGCCAGCAGCTTGACCAGAGAACTGTTTTTT. This sequence encodes CASSLTRELFF. V and J are TRBV7-9 and TRBJ1-4; D remains ambiguous. Germline V gene lookup returns CDR1 SEHNR and CDR2 FQNEAQ (reference sequence). Trimming cost V 3 bases and J 12 bases, with 8 bases left between them. The length of the CDR3 is 11 residues.

In this sample, this clonotype turned up many times. The chain carries TRBV28 and TRBJ1-2, with D unclear. The CDR3 loop spans 14 amino acids. Trimming cost V 4 bases and J 2 bases, with 11 bases left between them. CDR1 is MDHEN, CDR2 SYDVKM, per germline. CDR3 in DNA: TGTGCCAGCAGTTCCCCGGCACAAAACTATGGCTACACCTTC. This gives the protein CASSSPAQNYGYTF.

The V call is TRBV6-2 or TRBV6-3, the J call TRBJ1-2; 8 nucleotides line up with TRBD1. Looked up from germline, CDR1 is MNHEY and CDR2 is SVGEGT. Trimming at V came to 2 bases and at J to 7 bases, leaving 6 bases not matched to a gene. The CDR3 contains 14 residues. The CDR3 coding sequence is TGTGCCAGCAGTTACCCTGGGACAGGCATTGGCTACACCTTC. It specifies CASSYPGTGIGYTF.

There are many counts of this clonotype. The V gene is TRBV5-1, the J gene TRBJ1-6; the match to TRBD1 covers 10 bases. Looked up from germline, CDR1 is SGHRS and CDR2 is YFSETQ. With 5 bases clipped from V and 5 bases from J, the junction kept 4 bases outside the gene matches. The CDR3 has 15 amino acids. CDR3 sequence: CASRQGQGDNSPLHF. Here the CDR3 DNA reads TGCGCCAGCAGACAAGGACAGGGGGATAATTCACCCCTCCACTTT.

Ten or more counts support this clonotype. The rearrangement uses TRBV27 and TRBJ2-3; the D gene is possibly TRBD2 (5 bases). Germline V gene lookup returns CDR1 MNHEY and CDR2 SMNVEV (reference sequence). V was shortened by 0 bases and J by 3 bases, with 13 bases between the two germline ends. The CDR3 runs 16 residues. CDR3 bases: TGTGCCAGCAGTTTATCGTCCCCCACGGGAACAGATACGCAGTATTTT. Amino acids: CASSLSSPTGTDTQYF.

This clonotype was counted at least ten times. V is TRBV2 and J is TRBJ1-4; D may be TRBD1 (5 bases). The CDR3 sequence is 16 residues long. Trimming pared 6 bases from V and 6 bases from J, leaving 20 bases between. Germline CDR1 SNHLY, CDR2 FYNNEI. The CDR3 is CASRDEKGPRYEKLFF. CDR3 coding DNA: TGTGCCAGCAGGGACGAGAAGGGGCCCCGGTATGAAAAACTGTTTTTT.

Points on this clonotype: Relative to the germline gene, one junction end is altered; a read error may explain this. The chain links TRBV5-1 to TRBJ2-1; TRBD2 agrees at 10 bases. The V gene's germline CDR1 is SGHRS and CDR2 YFSETQ. The CDR3 spans 16 residues. This CDR3 reads CASSLEASGGDNEQFF. CDR3 DNA: TGTGCCAGCAGCTTGGAGGCTAGCGGGGGTGACAATGAGCAGTTCTTC.

The chain employs TRBV20-1 and TRBJ2-7, with TRBD1 identical over 11 bases. The ends lost 2 bases at V and 2 bases at J; junction bases unmatched: 5. The CDR3 has 15 amino acids. Per the germline V gene, CDR1 is DFQATT and CDR2 is SNEGSKA (reference sequence). This CDR3 reads CSARPAGQGAYEQYF. The DNA of the CDR3 is TGCAGTGCTAGACCAGCGGGACAGGGGGCCTACGAGCAGTACTTC.

The rearrangement uses TRBV20-1 and TRBJ2-7; weak D call: TRBD2 (5 bases). CDR3 length equals 13 residues. Germline assignment: CDR1 DFQATT and CDR2 SNEGSKA (reference sequence). Trimming took 4 bases from V and 4 from J, leaving 14 bases between them. Written as DNA, the CDR3 is TGCAGTGCTACCCGGGATTTGCGGTACGAGCAGTACTTC. Amino acid sequence: CSATRDLRYEQYF.

In its sample, this clonotype was seen a few times. CDR3 region: CASSVALAGPYNEQFF. The CDR3, as DNA: TGTGCCAGCAGTGTAGCCCTAGCGGGACCTTACAATGAGCAGTTCTTC. V and J are TRBV6-1 and TRBJ2-1; TRBD2 matches 9 bases. The germline CDR1 and CDR2 sequences are MNHNS and SASEGT. The ends lost 4 bases at V and 4 bases at J; junction bases unmatched: 8. The CDR3 has 16 amino acids.

This clonotype has a handful of counts. This chain joins TRBV28 and TRBJ2-7, with D possibly TRBD1 on 5 matching bases. The V gene's germline CDR1 is MDHEN and CDR2 SYDVKM. The CDR3 length is 14 residues. Trimming removed 2 bases from V and 6 bases from J, with 14 bases in between. The CDR3 DNA follows: TGTGCCAGCAGTTTAGCCCAAGGGGCGTCCGAGCAGTACTTC. This encodes CASSLAQGASEQYF.

This clonotype was counted a few times. The chain uses TRBV6-1 and TRBJ2-7; TRBD1 is a possible D gene (6 bases). Germline CDR1 MNHNS, CDR2 SASEGT. The CDR3 covers 11 residues. V lost 4 bases and J 7 bases, leaving 8 bases between the germline ends. CDR3 loop: CASSVQGEQYF. The DNA for the CDR3 is TGTGCCAGCAGTGTACAGGGTGAGCAGTACTTC.

V and J are TRBV30 and TRBJ2-3, with 10 bases fitting TRBD1. Germline lookup yields CDR1 GTSNPN and CDR2 SVGIG (reference sequence). The V gene end was trimmed by 2 bases and the J gene end by 3 bases; junction bases not matched to a gene: 5. This CDR3 is 15 amino acids long. The CDR3 protein is CAWSHPGQGTDTQYF. The CDR3 nucleotides read TGTGCCTGGAGTCATCCGGGACAGGGGACAGATACGCAGTATTTT.

This clonotype came up many times. The genes are TRBV20-1 and TRBJ2-3, with D perhaps TRBD2 (5 bases). Germline assignment: CDR1 DFQATT and CDR2 SNEGSKA (reference sequence). V was trimmed by 3 bases and J by 5 bases, leaving 12 bases between them. The CDR3 sequence is 13 residues long. CDR3 nucleotides: TGCAGTGCTAGCGCGGGTTCGTTAGATACGCAGTATTTT. This translates into CSASAGSLDTQYF.

This clonotype was recorded a few times. This chain links TRBV12-3 or TRBV12-4 with TRBJ1-2; D remains ambiguous. Trimming removed 0 bases from V and 8 bases from J, with 10 bases in between. This CDR3 region has 13 residues. The CDR3 DNA follows: TGTGCCAGCAGTTTAGCGGCGGCGGGGGGCTACACCTTC. Translation gives CASSLAAAGGYTF.

This clonotype was seen a few times. The chain has TRBV3-1 and TRBJ2-7; TRBD1 matches at 9 bases. The CDR3 has 13 amino acids. V shed 10 bases and J 5 bases; nucleotides not matched to a gene: 9. Germline V gene data show CDR1 as LGHDT and CDR2 as YNNKEL (reference sequence). CDR3 nucleotides: TGTGCCACCACGACGGACAGGGGCGACGAGCAGTACTTC. Translated, it gives CATTTDRGDEQYF.

V is TRBV7-7 and J is TRBJ2-1; D is unclear. The ends were cut back, 0 bases at V and 5 bases at J, with 11 bases in the middle. Germline assignment: CDR1 SSHAT and CDR2 FNYEAQ (reference sequence). This CDR3 has 15 amino acids. The CDR3 loop is CASSLAPGVDNEQFF. The DNA of the CDR3 is TGTGCCAGCAGCTTAGCGCCTGGGGTTGACAATGAGCAGTTCTTC.

This clonotype has at least ten counts. The V call is TRBV28, the J call TRBJ2-1; TRBD2 matches 12 bases. Trimming at V came to 5 bases and at J to 4 bases, leaving 6 bases not matched to a gene. In germline, CDR1 is MDHEN, CDR2 SYDVKM. CDR3 length: 16 residues. This chain's CDR3 is CASSPRLAGDYNEQFF. In DNA, the CDR3 is TGTGCCAGCAGTCCTCGACTAGCGGGAGATTACAATGAGCAGTTCTTC.

This clonotype was seen many times. CDR3 coding DNA: TGTGCCAGCACCATAATGCAAACTGGAAACACCATATATTTT. Protein product: CASTIMQTGNTIYF. The chain uses TRBV7-2 and TRBJ1-3; D is ambiguous. V lost 7 bases and J lost 2, with 12 bases in between. The CDR3 has 14 residues. The germline V gene encodes CDR1 SGHTA and CDR2 FQGNSA. The variable domain in full, with the rest retrieved from reference TRBV7-2 and TRBJ1-3, is GAGVSQSPSNKVTEKGKDVELRCDPISGHTALYWYRQSLGQGLEFLIYFQGNSAPDKSGLPSDRFSAERTGGSVSTLTIQRTQQEDSAVYLCASTIMQTGNTIYFGEGSWLTVV.

This clonotype occurred many times. The genes are TRBV10-3 and TRBJ2-7; 9 bases are a match to TRBD2. The J segment lost 3 bases and the V segment lost 0 bases, leaving 6 bases of the junction unmatched. Germline CDR1 reads ENHRY; CDR2 reads SYGVKD. The CDR3 is made up of 16 amino acids. This CDR3 is CAISESVAGGLYEQYF. In DNA, the CDR3 is TGTGCCATCAGTGAGTCGGTTGCGGGAGGGCTCTACGAGCAGTACTTC.

At least ten counts were recorded for this clonotype. This chain connects TRBV20-1 to TRBJ2-3; 7 positions agree with TRBD2. This CDR3 spans 14 amino acids. With 1 base clipped from V and 7 bases from J, the junction kept 8 bases outside the gene matches. Germline assignment: CDR1 DFQATT and CDR2 SNEGSKA (reference sequence). CDR3 in amino acids: CSARVGGPSNTQYF. CDR3 DNA: TGCAGTGCTAGAGTGGGAGGGCCCTCGAATACGCAGTATTTT.

This clonotype has more than one count but fewer than ten. This sequence joins TRBV12-3 or TRBV12-4 and TRBJ2-3, with 8 bases that match TRBD2. CDR3 length equals 13 residues. Trimming at V came to 7 bases and at J to 6 bases, leaving 6 bases not matched to a gene. The CDR3 DNA sequence: TGTGCCAGCACCGCTAGCGGGTTCGATACGCAGTATTTT. Translated, it gives CASTASGFDTQYF.

V is TRBV7-2 and J is TRBJ1-1, with D possibly TRBD1 on 6 matching bases. V was shortened by 6 bases and J by 5 bases, with 19 bases between the two germline ends. CDR1 SGHTA and CDR2 FQGNSA come from the germline V gene. CDR3 length: 15 residues. The CDR3 loop is CASSGRGGASTEAFF. In nucleotides, the CDR3 is TGTGCCAGCAGTGGCCGGGGGGGCGCGAGTACTGAAGCTTTCTTT.

Many counts were recorded for this clonotype. The V call is TRBV7-3, the J call TRBJ2-3, with unresolved D. The CDR3 totals 15 residues. Trimming took 5 bases from V and 0 from J, leaving 12 bases between them. Germline V gene sequence: CDR1 SGHTA, CDR2 FQGTGA. The CDR3, as DNA: TGTGCCAGCAGCCCTAAGACTTCTAGCACAGATACGCAGTATTTT. This encodes CASSPKTSSTDTQYF.

In its sample, this clonotype was seen many times. The V and J genes are TRBV7-2 and TRBJ2-3; 9 bases fit TRBD2. CDR1 and CDR2 (germline): SGHTA, FQGNSA. This CDR3 has 16 residues. Trimming at V came to 2 bases and at J to 0 bases, leaving 3 bases not matched to a gene. CDR3 amino acids: CASSLLAGASTDTQYF. The CDR3 nucleotides are TGTGCCAGCAGCTTATTAGCGGGAGCAAGCACAGATACGCAGTATTTT.